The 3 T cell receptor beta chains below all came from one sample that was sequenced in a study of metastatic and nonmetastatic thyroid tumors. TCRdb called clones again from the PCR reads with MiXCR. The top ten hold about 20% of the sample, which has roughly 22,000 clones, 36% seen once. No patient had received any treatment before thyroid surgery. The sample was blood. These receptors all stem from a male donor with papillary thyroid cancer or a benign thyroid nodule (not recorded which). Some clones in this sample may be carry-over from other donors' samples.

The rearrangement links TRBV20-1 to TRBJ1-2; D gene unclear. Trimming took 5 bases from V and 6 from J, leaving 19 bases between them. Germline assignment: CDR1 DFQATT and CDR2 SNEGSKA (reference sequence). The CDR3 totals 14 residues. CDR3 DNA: TGCAGTGCTCACTATCCCACGCTCTGGCATGGCTACACCTTC. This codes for CSAHYPTLWHGYTF.

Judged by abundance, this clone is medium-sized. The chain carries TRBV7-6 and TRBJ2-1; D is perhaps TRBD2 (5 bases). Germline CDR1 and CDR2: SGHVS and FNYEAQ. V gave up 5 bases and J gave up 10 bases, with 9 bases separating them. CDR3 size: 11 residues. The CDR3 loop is CASSPGNEQFF. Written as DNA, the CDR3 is TGTGCCAGCAGCCCCGGGAACGAGCAGTTCTTC. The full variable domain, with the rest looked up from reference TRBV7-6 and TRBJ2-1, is GAGVSQSPRYKVTKRGQDVALRCDPISGHVSLYWYRQALGQGPEFLTYFNYEAQQDKSGLPNDRFSAERPEGSISTLTIQRTEQRDSAMYRCASSPGNEQFFGPGTRLTVL.

CDR3 nucleotide sequence: TGCAGTGCTAGAGTAGGGGCTGACGGCACTGAAGCTTTCTTT. Amino acids: CSARVGADGTEAFF. The chain uses TRBV20-1 and TRBJ1-1; D may be TRBD1 (5 bases). Per the germline V gene, CDR1 is DFQATT and CDR2 is SNEGSKA (reference sequence). The V gene lost 1 base and the J gene lost 4 bases, with 13 bases spanning the gap. The CDR3 consists of 14 residues.